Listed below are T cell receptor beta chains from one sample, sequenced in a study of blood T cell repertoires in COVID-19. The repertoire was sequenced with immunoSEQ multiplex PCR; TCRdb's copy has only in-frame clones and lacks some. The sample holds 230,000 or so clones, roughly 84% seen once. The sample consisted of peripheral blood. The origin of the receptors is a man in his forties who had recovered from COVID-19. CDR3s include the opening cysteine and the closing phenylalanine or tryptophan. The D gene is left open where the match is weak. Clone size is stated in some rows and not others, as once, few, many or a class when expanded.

TGTGCCAGCAGGGGGCGTGCAGATACGCAGTATTTT	CASRGRADTQYF	TRBJ2-3	TRBV2	NA	few
TGTGCCAGCAGTTTATCGGCTAGCAGCAATGAGCAGTTCTTC	CASSLSASSNEQFF	TRBJ2-1	TRBV27	NA	NA
TGTGCCAGCTCACTGCAGAGCAATCAGCCCCAGCATTTT	CASSLQSNQPQHF	TRBJ1-5	TRBV18	NA	NA
TGTGCCAGCAGCTTGGGGGGACAGAACAATGAGCAGTTCTTC	CASSLGGQNNEQFF	TRBJ2-1	TRBV5-8	TRBD1	NA
TGCGCCAGCACAACCCAGGGGGCGGAGGGCTACACCTTC	CASTTQGAEGYTF	TRBJ1-2	TRBV5-1	TRBD1	NA
TGTGCCAGCAGTGAGATGGGACAGGGAAAGCTCTTT	CASSEMGQGKLF	TRBJ1-4	TRBV6-2/TRBV6-3	TRBD1	NA
TGTGCCAGCAGAAAACAGGGATACGAGCAGTACTTC	CASRKQGYEQYF	TRBJ2-7	TRBV11-3	NA	few
TGTGCCAGCAGGCCCGGGACTAGCGGGAGGATCGGGGAGCTGTTTTTT	CASRPGTSGRIGELFF	TRBJ2-2	TRBV27	TRBD2	NA
TGTGCCAGCAGTGAATCCCAGGTCACTGAAGCTTTCTTT	CASSESQVTEAFF	TRBJ1-1	TRBV6-1	NA	NA
TGCGCCAGCAGCTTGCTCCAGGGGCAGGGCTACGAGCAGTACTTC	CASSLLQGQGYEQYF	TRBJ2-7	TRBV5-1	NA	once
TGTGCCAGCTCCCCGGGACAGGGGGCGCCGTCCGGGGCCAACGTCCTGACTTTC	CASSPGQGAPSGANVLTF	TRBJ2-6	TRBV18	TRBD1	NA
TGTGCCAGCAGTTACTCAGGGACAGACGGCACAGATACGCAGTATTTT	CASSYSGTDGTDTQYF	TRBJ2-3	TRBV6-5	TRBD1	NA
TGCGCCAGCAGCGCCCTGAGTACCGGTGAGCAGTTCTTC	CASSALSTGEQFF	TRBJ2-1	TRBV5-1	NA	NA
TGCGCCAGCAGTGTGCAACTAGCGGCCTGGTTCTTC	CASSVQLAAWFF	TRBJ2-1	TRBV10-2	TRBD2	NA
TGTGCCACCAGCAGAATCCGGGGGGGACAAGACGAGCAGTACTTC	CATSRIRGGQDEQYF	TRBJ2-7	TRBV15	TRBD2	NA
TGTGCCAGCAGCTCCCCTTCACTAGCGCCCACAGATACGCAGTATTTT	CASSSPSLAPTDTQYF	TRBJ2-3	TRBV7-9	TRBD2	NA
TGTGCCAGCAGTCCTACTAGCGGGGGGACCCTACGGACCCAGTACTTC	CASSPTSGGTLRTQYF	TRBJ2-5	TRBV6-6	TRBD2	NA
TGTGCCAGCAGCGTAGAACCTAGGATAACCGGGGAGCTGTTTTTT	CASSVEPRITGELFF	TRBJ2-2	TRBV9	NA	NA
TGTGCCAGTAGTATTCCTCTTGACACTGAAGCTTTCTTT	CASSIPLDTEAFF	TRBJ1-1	TRBV19	NA	NA
TGTGCCAGCAGCTCCTACCGACAGGGTGGTTACGAGCAGTACTTC	CASSSYRQGGYEQYF	TRBJ2-7	TRBV7-8	TRBD1	few
TGTGCCAGCAGCCAAGGGGGTCCTATCGCGGGTAATGAAAAACTGTTTTTT	CASSQGGPIAGNEKLFF	TRBJ1-4	TRBV3-1/TRBV3-2	NA	NA
TGTGCCGCAGCGGCAGGGAGGATGAACACTGAAGCTTTCTTT	CAAAAGRMNTEAFF	TRBJ1-1	TRBV10-3	NA	NA
TGTGCCAGCAGCTCCGCCTGGGACTCGAAAAACATTCAGTACTTC	CASSSAWDSKNIQYF	TRBJ2-4	TRBV7-2	NA	NA
TGTGCCAGTAGTATTGGCCAGGGCAATCAGCCCCAGCATTTT	CASSIGQGNQPQHF	TRBJ1-5	TRBV19	NA	NA
TGTGCCATCAGAGTTCGACAGGACGTCACTGAAGCTTTCTTT	CAIRVRQDVTEAFF	TRBJ1-1	TRBV10-3	NA	NA
TGTGCCAGCAGTTACTCGCCACCCTTGCGGGGTAATGGCTACACCTTC	CASSYSPPLRGNGYTF	TRBJ1-2	TRBV6-5	NA	NA
TGTGCCAGCAGGTCAGACGGGACTGGATTTATGAACACTGAAGCTTTCTTT	CASRSDGTGFMNTEAFF	TRBJ1-1	TRBV7-2	NA	NA
TGTGCCAGCAGCGTAGGGGGCCTCTACTATGGCTACACCTTC	CASSVGGLYYGYTF	TRBJ1-2	TRBV9	NA	NA
TGCGCCAGCAGTGGGGGCAGGGGGAGTGAGCAGTACTTC	CASSGGRGSEQYF	TRBJ2-7	TRBV10-2	TRBD1	NA
TGTGCCAGTAGACAGGGGTCGGTCACCGGGGAGCTGTTTTTT	CASRQGSVTGELFF	TRBJ2-2	TRBV19	TRBD1	NA
TGTGCCATCAGTGAGCCAGGGGGCAGGATGAACACTGAAGCTTTCTTT	CAISEPGGRMNTEAFF	TRBJ1-1	TRBV10-3	TRBD1	once
TGTGCCAGTAGTATAGGGACAGGGAGTCAGCCCCAGCATTTT	CASSIGTGSQPQHF	TRBJ1-5	TRBV19	TRBD1	NA
TGTGCCAGCAGTTTTCGAGGGAATGAGCAGTTCTTC	CASSFRGNEQFF	TRBJ2-1	TRBV12-3/TRBV12-4	NA	NA
TGTGCCAGCAGCCTTGGACTGATGAACACTGAAGCTTTCTTT	CASSLGLMNTEAFF	TRBJ1-1	TRBV3-1/TRBV3-2	NA	NA
TGTGCCAGTAGTTTTCCAGGGGATTGGGGCTACACCTTC	CASSFPGDWGYTF	TRBJ1-2	TRBV19	NA	NA
TGTGCCAGCAGCTTAGGAGGACAGGGTACAACTGGAAACACCATATATTTT	CASSLGGQGTTGNTIYF	TRBJ1-3	TRBV7-6	TRBD1	NA
TGTGCCAGCAGCATAGCTGCCGTGGCAGATACGCAGTATTTT	CASSIAAVADTQYF	TRBJ2-3	TRBV3-1/TRBV3-2	NA	NA
TGTGCCAGCAGTTACTCGAGGAACACTGAAGCTTTCTTT	CASSYSRNTEAFF	TRBJ1-1	TRBV6-2/TRBV6-3	NA	NA
TGTGCCAGTAGTACCGACTTCAGACAGGGGAAAGAGACCCAGTACTTC	CASSTDFRQGKETQYF	TRBJ2-5	TRBV19	TRBD1	once
TGTGCCAGCTCACCCCCGGGGACTCCTCGGGGTGGCTACACCTTC	CASSPPGTPRGGYTF	TRBJ1-2	TRBV18	NA	NA
TGTGCCAGCAGCTTAGAAGCCAGGGGGCGGGAGACCCAGTACTTC	CASSLEARGRETQYF	TRBJ2-5	TRBV7-2	TRBD1	NA
TGCGCCAGCAGCGACCAGGGCTCAGGAGGAAACACCATATATTTT	CASSDQGSGGNTIYF	TRBJ1-3	TRBV5-1	NA	NA
TGTGCCAGCAGTTTCTCAGCGGGAGGGTTAGATACGCAGTATTTT	CASSFSAGGLDTQYF	TRBJ2-3	TRBV27	TRBD2	NA
TGTGCCAGCAGCTTAGAGGGGTCCAGGGTTTACAATGAGCAGTTCTTC	CASSLEGSRVYNEQFF	TRBJ2-1	TRBV7-9	NA	NA
TGTGCCACCACCTCAACTCGGGGGGCAGGGGAAAAACTGTTTTTT	CATTSTRGAGEKLFF	TRBJ1-4	TRBV24-1	NA	NA
TGCGCCAGCAGCCCCGTAGGGGACTATAATTCACCCCTCCACTTT	CASSPVGDYNSPLHF	TRBJ1-6	TRBV10-2	NA	NA
TGTGCCAGCAGCCCCGGACCTAGGGGCGAGCAGTACTTC	CASSPGPRGEQYF	TRBJ2-7	TRBV11-3	NA	NA
TGTGCCAGCAGCCAATCGACAGGGAATCCTGGAAACACCATATATTTT	CASSQSTGNPGNTIYF	TRBJ1-3	TRBV14	TRBD1	NA
TGTGCCAGCAGCTTACGAGGGGGAGCTGAAGCTTTCTTT	CASSLRGGAEAFF	TRBJ1-1	TRBV11-3	NA	NA
TGTGCCAGCAGTTTCGTGGCCAGGGGGCGAACCGGGGAGCTGTTTTTT	CASSFVARGRTGELFF	TRBJ2-2	TRBV27	TRBD1	NA
TGCGCCAGCAGCCAAGAGGTAGTAGCGGCTTTGAACACCGGGGAGCTGTTTTTT	CASSQEVVAALNTGELFF	TRBJ2-2	TRBV4-3	NA	NA
TGCAGCGTTGCAACAGGGGACGAGCAGTACTTC	CSVATGDEQYF	TRBJ2-7	TRBV29-1	TRBD1	many
TGTGCCAGCACCGCACGGGGGGCATTTTCCTACGAGCAGTACTTC	CASTARGAFSYEQYF	TRBJ2-7	TRBV7-8	NA	NA
TGCGCCAGCAGCCAGGCTCCCCGGGCAAGCGGGGGTTTTTACGAGCAGTACTTC	CASSQAPRASGGFYEQYF	TRBJ2-7	TRBV4-3	TRBD2	NA
TGTGCCAGCTCACCCATCCCCAACGAGCAGTACTTC	CASSPIPNEQYF	TRBJ2-7	TRBV18	NA	NA